The 14 T cell receptor beta chains below all came from one sample that was sequenced in a study of beta chain features in type 1 diabetes. Sequenced material consisted of expressed TCRB transcripts (all of the isolated RNA was reverse transcribed). This table comes from immunoSEQ multiplex PCR, and its TCRdb copy is limited to in-frame clones, with some not included. This table has roughly 500,000 clones, over 25% appearing once. Source material: naive CD4+ T cells from blood. The receptors stem from a man between 18 and 35 years old in good health.

This CDR3 reads CASSLGDRVTDTQYF. The DNA of the CDR3 is TGTGCCAGCAGCTTAGGGGACAGGGTGACAGATACGCAGTATTTT. The chain combines TRBV7-9 with TRBJ2-3; 9 bases are a match to TRBD1. Germline loops: CDR1 SEHNR, CDR2 FQNEAQ (reference sequence). Trimming took 1 base from V and 3 from J; bases not matched to a gene: 2. CDR3 length equals 15 residues.

This chain uses TRBV30 with TRBJ2-7; the D call may be TRBD1 or TRBD2 (6 bases each). In germline, CDR1 is GTSNPN, CDR2 SVGIG (reference sequence). This CDR3 spans 15 amino acids. The V end lost 1 base, the J end lost 3 bases, and 16 bases lay between the germline ends. CDR3 residues: CAWSGAGHGHYEQYF. CDR3 nucleotides: TGTGCCTGGAGTGGGGCGGGACACGGGCACTACGAGCAGTACTTC. Using reference TRBV30 and TRBJ2-7 for the parts outside the CDR3, the full variable domain is SQTIHQWPATLVQPVGSPLSLECTVEGTSNPNLYWYRQAAGRGLQLLFYSVGIGQISSEVPQNLSASRPQDRQFILSSKKLLLSDSGFYLCAWSGAGHGHYEQYFGPGTRLTVT.

This clone occurred a few times. V is TRBV29-1 and J is TRBJ2-7; D is possibly TRBD2 (6 bases). This CDR3 contains 11 residues. CDR1 and CDR2 (germline): SQVTM, ANQGSEA. With 7 bases removed from V and 3 bases from J, the gap between germline ends came to 10 bases. The CDR3 loop reads CSAADYYEQYF. For the CDR3, the DNA is TGCAGCGCTGCGGACTACTACGAGCAGTACTTC.

The chain links TRBV28 to TRBJ2-7; 10 bases are a match to TRBD2. The CDR3 sequence is 15 residues long. V lost 3 bases, J lost 1 base, and 3 bases stayed unmatched. Germline CDR1 and CDR2: MDHEN and SYDVKM. In nucleotides, the CDR3 is TGTGCCAGCAGTTTCGCTAGCGGGAGATCCTACGAGCAGTACTTC. It translates to CASSFASGRSYEQYF.

The rearrangement links TRBV30 to TRBJ1-1, with TRBD1 identical over 9 bases. The ends lost 1 base at V and 6 bases at J; junction bases unmatched: 9. The germline V gene encodes CDR1 GTSNPN and CDR2 SVGIG (reference sequence). The CDR3 length is 15 residues. The CDR3 sequence is CAWSGLWTGDSEAFF. The CDR3 DNA is TGTGCCTGGAGTGGGCTCTGGACAGGGGACTCTGAAGCTTTCTTT.

This clone was counted a few times. The chain uses TRBV11-2 and TRBJ2-5; D is uncertain. CDR3 length: 11 residues. V lost 6 bases and J 5 bases, leaving 7 bases between the germline ends. Germline V gene sequence: CDR1 SGHAT, CDR2 FQNNGV. CDR3 sequence (DNA): TGTGCCAGCAGTTATCGGGAGACCCAGTACTTC. Its protein product is CASSYRETQYF.

In this sample, this clone turned up a few times. The chain recombines TRBV11-2 with TRBJ2-5; D is unresolved. V lost 2 bases, J lost 5 bases, and 6 bases lay in between. Germline values: CDR1 SGHAT, CDR2 FQNNGV. This CDR3 has 12 residues. The CDR3 bases are TGTGCCAGCAGCTTAAATCGGGAGACCCAGTACTTC. Translation: CASSLNRETQYF.

This sequence joins TRBV6-1 and TRBJ2-7; the D gene is possibly TRBD1 (6 bases). The V end lost 2 bases, the J end lost 6 bases, and 20 bases lay between the germline ends. The CDR3 spans 16 residues. The germline CDR1 and CDR2 sequences are MNHNS and SASEGT. The DNA for the CDR3 is TGTGCCAGCAGTGAAAGTGGGGGCAGGGTAAAGGTCGAGCAGTACTTC. Translation: CASSESGGRVKVEQYF.

This clone was observed a few times. This sequence joins TRBV30 and TRBJ2-3, with D perhaps given as TRBD1 or TRBD2 (5 bases each). With 1 base removed from V and 5 bases from J, the gap between germline ends came to 13 bases. The germline V gene has CDR1 GTSNPN and CDR2 SVGIG (reference sequence). The CDR3 extends over 14 amino acids. The DNA of the CDR3 is TGTGCCTGGAGTGAGAGGGGCTCGGGAGATACGCAGTATTTT. Its translation is CAWSERGSGDTQYF.

The V gene is TRBV7-2, the J gene TRBJ2-3, with D tentatively TRBD2 (7 bases). CDR1 SGHTA and CDR2 FQGNSA come from the germline V gene. The CDR3 runs 16 residues. Trimming removed 7 bases from V and 0 bases from J, with 17 bases in between. The CDR3 protein is CASTPRGRESTDTQYF. The CDR3 DNA reads as TGTGCCAGCACTCCCCGGGGGCGGGAGAGCACAGATACGCAGTATTTT.

The chain has TRBV29-1 and TRBJ2-1; no clear D. The CDR3 consists of 14 residues. V dropped 1 base and J dropped 2 bases, with 9 bases sitting between them. From germline, CDR1 is SQVTM and CDR2 ANQGSEA. DNA of the CDR3: TGCAGCGTTGAAGTTGCTACCGCCTACAATGAGCAGTTCTTC. Translation: CSVEVATAYNEQFF.

The table lists this clone with a few counts. This sequence joins TRBV25-1 and TRBJ2-3; D is uncertain. V lost 0 bases and J lost 1, with 5 bases in between. The CDR3 covers 14 residues. Germline values: CDR1 MGHDK, CDR2 SYGVNS. The CDR3 DNA is TGTGCCAGCAGTGAATATTGGGGCACAGATACGCAGTATTTT. Amino acids: CASSEYWGTDTQYF.

This clone appeared a few times. The rearrangement joins TRBV7-2 to TRBJ2-3; 7 nucleotides match TRBD2. CDR1 and CDR2 (germline): SGHTA, FQGNSA. The CDR3 contains 15 residues. V lost 1 base and J lost 2; bases outside the gene matches: 3. CDR3 sequence: CASSLEAGFTDTQYF. The CDR3 region has the DNA TGTGCCAGCAGCTTAGAAGCGGGGTTCACAGATACGCAGTATTTT.

This clone was observed a few times. This sequence joins TRBV27 and TRBJ2-2; D call uncertain. This CDR3 comprises 14 residues. Germline assignment: CDR1 MNHEY and CDR2 SMNVEV (reference sequence). Trimming removed 3 bases at V and 4 bases at J, with 9 bases between. The CDR3 reads CASSFRVGTGELFF. CDR3 coding DNA: TGTGCCAGCAGTTTCCGGGTTGGCACCGGGGAGCTGTTTTTT.